The rows below give T cell receptor beta chains drawn from one sample of a study of shared clonotypes between healthy human individuals. The assay was immunoSEQ multiplex PCR, and TCRdb's table has in-frame clones only and misses some. The sample holds roughly 2,300,000 clones, 92% seen once. The sample consisted of naive CD4+ T cells from PBMCs. Receptors were obtained from a young man in good health. Some clones in this sample may be carry-over from other donors' samples. CDR3s include the opening cysteine and the closing phenylalanine or tryptophan. Each record gives: V gene, CDR3 length, D gene, clone size, J gene, CDR3 protein, CDR3 DNA. The D gene is left open where the match is weak. Not every row has a clone size; where given, it reads once, few, many or a size class.

V gene: TRBV4-3
CDR3 length: 17
D gene: -
clone size: -
J gene: TRBJ2-2
CDR3 protein: CASSQEGSGLNTGELFF
CDR3 DNA: TGCGCCAGCAGCCAAGAGGGGTCGGGGTTGAACACCGGGGAGCTGTTTTTT

V gene: TRBV4-1
CDR3 length: 14
D gene: -
clone size: -
J gene: TRBJ2-5
CDR3 protein: CASSHPQGLETQYF
CDR3 DNA: TGCGCCAGCAGCCACCCGCAGGGGCTCGAGACCCAGTACTTC

V gene: TRBV10-3
CDR3 length: 18
D gene: TRBD2
clone size: -
J gene: TRBJ2-1
CDR3 protein: CAISGALAGGYSYNEQFF
CDR3 DNA: TGTGCCATCAGTGGGGCCCTAGCGGGGGGTTACTCCTACAATGAGCAGTTCTTC

V gene: TRBV5-5
CDR3 length: 18
D gene: TRBD1
clone size: few
J gene: TRBJ1-2
CDR3 protein: CASSLSVGLGGVSGGYTF
CDR3 DNA: TGTGCCAGCAGCTTGTCGGTGGGGTTAGGGGGCGTTTCGGGCGGCTACACCTTC

V gene: TRBV5-1
CDR3 length: 14
D gene: -
clone size: -
J gene: TRBJ1-4
CDR3 protein: CASADPGVEEKLFF
CDR3 DNA: TGCGCCAGCGCCGATCCAGGGGTGGAAGAAAAACTGTTTTTT

V gene: TRBV30
CDR3 length: 13
D gene: -
clone size: -
J gene: TRBJ2-3
CDR3 protein: CAWGTSATDTQYF
CDR3 DNA: TGTGCCTGGGGGACGTCTGCTACGGATACGCAGTATTTT

V gene: TRBV18
CDR3 length: 15
D gene: -
clone size: -
J gene: TRBJ2-7
CDR3 protein: CASSPTAGETYEQYF
CDR3 DNA: TGTGCCAGCTCACCGACCGCAGGGGAGACCTACGAGCAGTACTTC

V gene: TRBV6-1
CDR3 length: 14
D gene: -
clone size: -
J gene: TRBJ2-5
CDR3 protein: CASIIRGLLTEQYF
CDR3 DNA: TGTGCCAGCATTATTCGGGGCCTACTTACCGAACAGTACTTC

V gene: TRBV5-1
CDR3 length: 14
D gene: -
clone size: -
J gene: TRBJ1-1
CDR3 protein: CASSLAHQNTEAFF
CDR3 DNA: TGCGCCAGCAGCTTGGCACACCAAAACACTGAAGCTTTCTTT

V gene: TRBV7-2
CDR3 length: 17
D gene: TRBD1
clone size: -
J gene: TRBJ1-2
CDR3 protein: CASSLASTGVANYGYTF
CDR3 DNA: TGTGCCAGCAGCTTAGCGTCTACAGGGGTAGCTAACTATGGCTACACCTTC

V gene: TRBV7-3
CDR3 length: 16
D gene: TRBD1
clone size: -
J gene: TRBJ2-2
CDR3 protein: CASSLMRQGAAGELFF
CDR3 DNA: TGTGCCAGCAGCTTAATGAGACAGGGCGCGGCCGGGGAGCTGTTTTTT

V gene: TRBV7-9
CDR3 length: 16
D gene: TRBD2
clone size: -
J gene: TRBJ2-5
CDR3 protein: CASSSRVAGGQETQYF
CDR3 DNA: TGTGCCAGCAGCTCCAGGGTAGCGGGAGGGCAAGAGACCCAGTACTTC

V gene: TRBV27
CDR3 length: 16
D gene: TRBD1
clone size: -
J gene: TRBJ2-1
CDR3 protein: CASSFLRTGTYNEQFF
CDR3 DNA: TGTGCCAGCAGTTTCCTTCGGACAGGGACCTACAATGAGCAGTTCTTC

V gene: TRBV9
CDR3 length: 14
D gene: -
clone size: -
J gene: TRBJ1-2
CDR3 protein: CASSVDGDLYGYTF
CDR3 DNA: TGTGCCAGCAGCGTAGACGGGGACCTATATGGCTACACCTTC

V gene: TRBV27
CDR3 length: 16
D gene: -
clone size: -
J gene: TRBJ2-5
CDR3 protein: CASTTGRQGSQETQYF
CDR3 DNA: TGTGCCAGCACCACCGGGAGGCAGGGGAGCCAAGAGACCCAGTACTTC

V gene: TRBV5-8
CDR3 length: 16
D gene: -
clone size: -
J gene: TRBJ2-7
CDR3 protein: CASSPGSGPGLHEQYF
CDR3 DNA: TGTGCCAGCAGCCCAGGAAGCGGGCCAGGGCTACACGAGCAGTACTTC

V gene: TRBV2
CDR3 length: 14
D gene: -
clone size: -
J gene: TRBJ2-7
CDR3 protein: CASSERVRADEQYF
CDR3 DNA: TGTGCCAGCAGTGAGAGGGTGAGGGCCGACGAGCAGTACTTC

V gene: TRBV19
CDR3 length: 13
D gene: -
clone size: -
J gene: TRBJ1-3
CDR3 protein: CASSINEGNTIYF
CDR3 DNA: TGTGCCAGTAGTATAAATGAAGGAAACACCATATATTTT

V gene: TRBV6-1
CDR3 length: 13
D gene: -
clone size: once
J gene: TRBJ1-1
CDR3 protein: CASRADGNTEAFF
CDR3 DNA: TGTGCCAGCAGGGCCGATGGGAACACTGAAGCTTTCTTT

V gene: TRBV11-2
CDR3 length: 17
D gene: TRBD2
clone size: -
J gene: TRBJ2-1
CDR3 protein: CASSSPPGLAPYNEQFF
CDR3 DNA: TGTGCCAGCAGCTCCCCTCCGGGACTAGCGCCCTACAATGAGCAGTTCTTC

V gene: TRBV28
CDR3 length: 13
D gene: -
clone size: -
J gene: TRBJ1-2
CDR3 protein: CATPRRGGYGYTF
CDR3 DNA: TGTGCCACTCCGCGGAGGGGAGGGTATGGCTACACCTTC

V gene: TRBV15
CDR3 length: 14
D gene: TRBD2
clone size: -
J gene: TRBJ2-2
CDR3 protein: CATSDRLAGGELFF
CDR3 DNA: TGTGCCACCAGCGACCGACTAGCCGGCGGGGAGCTGTTTTTT

V gene: TRBV28
CDR3 length: 13
D gene: -
clone size: -
J gene: TRBJ1-2
CDR3 protein: CASSRGLVDGYTF
CDR3 DNA: TGTGCCAGCAGTCGGGGGCTTGTGGATGGCTACACCTTC

V gene: TRBV7-2
CDR3 length: 15
D gene: -
clone size: -
J gene: TRBJ2-7
CDR3 protein: CASSSFGGEGYEQYF
CDR3 DNA: TGTGCCAGCAGCTCATTCGGGGGAGAGGGGTACGAGCAGTACTTC

V gene: TRBV5-6
CDR3 length: 17
D gene: -
clone size: once
J gene: TRBJ2-1
CDR3 protein: CASSLVPSAGYYNEQFF
CDR3 DNA: TGTGCCAGCAGCTTGGTTCCTTCGGCGGGTTACTACAATGAGCAGTTCTTC

V gene: TRBV5-6
CDR3 length: 16
D gene: TRBD1
clone size: -
J gene: TRBJ2-1
CDR3 protein: CASSSQGASSYNEQFF
CDR3 DNA: TGTGCCAGCAGCTCACAGGGGGCAAGCTCCTACAATGAGCAGTTCTTC

V gene: TRBV19
CDR3 length: 11
D gene: -
clone size: -
J gene: TRBJ1-1
CDR3 protein: CASSLYTEAFF
CDR3 DNA: TGTGCCAGTAGCCTGTACACTGAAGCTTTCTTT

V gene: TRBV6-5
CDR3 length: 15
D gene: -
clone size: few
J gene: TRBJ1-5
CDR3 protein: CASRAGGPYNQPQHF
CDR3 DNA: TGTGCCAGCAGAGCGGGGGGCCCCTACAATCAGCCCCAGCATTTT

V gene: TRBV5-5
CDR3 length: 16
D gene: -
clone size: -
J gene: TRBJ2-3
CDR3 protein: CASSLYSGLNTDTQYF
CDR3 DNA: TGTGCCAGCAGCTTGTATAGCGGACTAAACACAGATACGCAGTATTTT

V gene: TRBV5-1
CDR3 length: 14
D gene: -
clone size: -
J gene: TRBJ2-5
CDR3 protein: CASTRLVGQETQYF
CDR3 DNA: TGCGCCAGCACCCGGTTGGTGGGACAAGAGACCCAGTACTTC

V gene: TRBV6-1
CDR3 length: 19
D gene: TRBD1
clone size: once
J gene: TRBJ1-2
CDR3 protein: CASSEAITDRGLQLAGYTF
CDR3 DNA: TGTGCCAGCAGTGAAGCGATAACAGACAGGGGGCTCCAATTGGCTGGCTACACCTTC